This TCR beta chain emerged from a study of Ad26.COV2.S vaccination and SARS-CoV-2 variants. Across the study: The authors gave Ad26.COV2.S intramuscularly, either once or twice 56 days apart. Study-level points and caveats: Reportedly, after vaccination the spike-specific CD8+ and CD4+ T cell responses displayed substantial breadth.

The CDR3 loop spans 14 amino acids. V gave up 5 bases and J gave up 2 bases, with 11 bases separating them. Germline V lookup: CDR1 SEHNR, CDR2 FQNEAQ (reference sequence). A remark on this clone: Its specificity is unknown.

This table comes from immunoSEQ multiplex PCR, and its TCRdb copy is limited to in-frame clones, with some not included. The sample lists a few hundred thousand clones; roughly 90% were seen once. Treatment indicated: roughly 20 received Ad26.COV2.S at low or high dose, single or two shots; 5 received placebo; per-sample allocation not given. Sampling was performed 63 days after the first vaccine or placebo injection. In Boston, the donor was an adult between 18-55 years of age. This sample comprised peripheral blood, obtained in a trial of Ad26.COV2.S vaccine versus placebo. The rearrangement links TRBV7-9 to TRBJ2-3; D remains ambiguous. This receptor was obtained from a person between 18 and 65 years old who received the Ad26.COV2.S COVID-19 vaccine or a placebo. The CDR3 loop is CASSPQINTDTQYF. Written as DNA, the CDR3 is TGTGCCAGCAGCCCCCAAATAAACACAGATACGCAGTATTTT.